This T cell receptor (beta chain) was sequenced for a study of technical replicates of blood from a handful of donors. This CDR3 contains 16 residues. The germline V gene encodes CDR1 KGHSH and CDR2 LQKENI. Germline trimming cut 1 base from V and 3 bases from J; bases unmatched to any gene: 5. Generated by immunoSEQ multiplex PCR, the TCRdb table keeps only in-frame clones and is missing some. Of over 75,000 clones in the sample, around 97% were seen once. The source material was T cells isolated from PBMCs. The clonotype originates from a human donor in good health. This chain joins TRBV18 and TRBJ1-2, with 10 bases fitting TRBD1. The CDR3 protein is CASSPRGTGVYYGYTF. CDR3 bases: TGTGCCAGCTCACCACGGGGGACAGGGGTTTACTATGGCTACACCTTC.